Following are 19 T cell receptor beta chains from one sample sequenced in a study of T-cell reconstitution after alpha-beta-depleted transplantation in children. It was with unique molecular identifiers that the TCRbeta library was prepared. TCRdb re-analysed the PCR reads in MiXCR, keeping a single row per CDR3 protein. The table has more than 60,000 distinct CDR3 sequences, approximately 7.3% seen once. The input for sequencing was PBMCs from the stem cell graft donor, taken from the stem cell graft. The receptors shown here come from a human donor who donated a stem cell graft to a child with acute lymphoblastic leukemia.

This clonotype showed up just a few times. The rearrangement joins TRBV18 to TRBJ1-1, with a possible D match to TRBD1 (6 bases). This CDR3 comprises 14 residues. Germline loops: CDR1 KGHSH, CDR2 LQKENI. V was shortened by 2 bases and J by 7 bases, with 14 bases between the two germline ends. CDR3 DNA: TGTGCCAGCTCACCAGTGGCAGGGGTGATTGAAGCTTTCTTT. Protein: CASSPVAGVIEAFF.

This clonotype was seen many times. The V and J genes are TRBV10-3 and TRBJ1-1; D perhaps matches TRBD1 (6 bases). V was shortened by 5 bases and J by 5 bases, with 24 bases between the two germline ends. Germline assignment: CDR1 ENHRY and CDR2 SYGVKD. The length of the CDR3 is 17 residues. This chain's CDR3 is CAISRLGGTGRETEAFF. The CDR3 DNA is TGTGCCATCAGTCGACTCGGGGGTACAGGGCGGGAGACTGAAGCTTTCTTT.

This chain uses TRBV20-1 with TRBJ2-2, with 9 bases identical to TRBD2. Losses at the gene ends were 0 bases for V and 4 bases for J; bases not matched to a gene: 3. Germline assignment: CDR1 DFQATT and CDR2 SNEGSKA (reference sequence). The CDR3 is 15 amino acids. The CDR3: CSARDSGGPTGELFF. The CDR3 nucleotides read TGCAGTGCTAGAGACAGCGGGGGGCCCACCGGGGAGCTGTTTTTT.

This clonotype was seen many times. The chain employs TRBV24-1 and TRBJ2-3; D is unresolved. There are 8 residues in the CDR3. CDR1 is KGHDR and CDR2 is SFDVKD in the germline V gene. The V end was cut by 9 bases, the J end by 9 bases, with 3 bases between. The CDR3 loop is CATGTQYF. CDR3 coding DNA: TGTGCCACCGGGACGCAGTATTTT.

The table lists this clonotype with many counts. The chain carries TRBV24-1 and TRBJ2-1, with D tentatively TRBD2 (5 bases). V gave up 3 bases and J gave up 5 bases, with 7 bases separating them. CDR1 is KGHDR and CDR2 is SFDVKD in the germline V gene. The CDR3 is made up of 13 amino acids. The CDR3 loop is CATSDRLNNEQFF. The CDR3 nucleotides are TGTGCCACCAGTGATCGACTAAACAATGAGCAGTTCTTC.

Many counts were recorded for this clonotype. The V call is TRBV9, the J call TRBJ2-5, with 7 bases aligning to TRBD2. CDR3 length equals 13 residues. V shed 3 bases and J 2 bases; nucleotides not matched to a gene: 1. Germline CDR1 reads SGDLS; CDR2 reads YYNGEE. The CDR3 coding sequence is TGTGCCAGCAGCGCGGGGGGACAAGAGACCCAGTACTTC. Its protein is CASSAGGQETQYF.

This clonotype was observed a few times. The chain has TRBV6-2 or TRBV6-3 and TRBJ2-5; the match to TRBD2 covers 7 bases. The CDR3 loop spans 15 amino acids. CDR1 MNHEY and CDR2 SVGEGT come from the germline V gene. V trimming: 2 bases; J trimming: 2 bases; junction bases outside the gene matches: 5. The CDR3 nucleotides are TGTGCCAGCAGTTACGGCGGGAGAAGACAAGAGACCCAGTACTTC. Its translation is CASSYGGRRQETQYF.

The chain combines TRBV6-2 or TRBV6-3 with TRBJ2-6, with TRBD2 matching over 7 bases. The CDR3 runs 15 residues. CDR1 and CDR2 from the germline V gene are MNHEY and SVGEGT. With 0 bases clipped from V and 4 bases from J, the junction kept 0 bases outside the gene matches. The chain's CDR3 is CASSYSAGGANVLTF. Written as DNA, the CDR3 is TGTGCCAGCAGTTACTCAGCGGGGGGGGCCAACGTCCTGACTTTC.

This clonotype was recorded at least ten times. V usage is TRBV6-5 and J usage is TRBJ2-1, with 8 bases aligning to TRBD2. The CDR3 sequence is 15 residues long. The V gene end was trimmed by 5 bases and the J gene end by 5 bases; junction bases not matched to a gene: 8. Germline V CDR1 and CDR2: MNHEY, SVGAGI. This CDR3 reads CASSPRGTRHNEQFF. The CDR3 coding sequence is TGTGCCAGCAGTCCCCGGGGGACTAGACACAATGAGCAGTTCTTC.

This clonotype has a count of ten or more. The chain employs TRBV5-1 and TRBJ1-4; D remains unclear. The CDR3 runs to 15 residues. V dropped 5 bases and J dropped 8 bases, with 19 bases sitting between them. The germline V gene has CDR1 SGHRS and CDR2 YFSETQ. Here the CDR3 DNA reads TGCGCCAGCAGGGCCCCGGGATCCTCTCGCGAAAAACTGTTTTTT. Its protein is CASRAPGSSREKLFF.

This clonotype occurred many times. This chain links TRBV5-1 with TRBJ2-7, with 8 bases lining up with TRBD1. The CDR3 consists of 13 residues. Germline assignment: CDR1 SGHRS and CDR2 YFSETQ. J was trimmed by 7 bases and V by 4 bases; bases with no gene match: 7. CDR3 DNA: TGCGCCAGCAGCCTAGGGACAGGTTGGGAGCAGTACTTC. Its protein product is CASSLGTGWEQYF.

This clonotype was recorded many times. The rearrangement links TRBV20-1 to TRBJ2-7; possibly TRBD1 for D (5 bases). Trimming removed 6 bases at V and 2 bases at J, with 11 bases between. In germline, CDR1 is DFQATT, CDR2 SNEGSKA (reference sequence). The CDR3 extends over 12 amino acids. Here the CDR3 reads CSARAPTYEQYF. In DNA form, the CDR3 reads TGCAGTGCCAGGGCCCCAACCTACGAGCAGTACTTC.

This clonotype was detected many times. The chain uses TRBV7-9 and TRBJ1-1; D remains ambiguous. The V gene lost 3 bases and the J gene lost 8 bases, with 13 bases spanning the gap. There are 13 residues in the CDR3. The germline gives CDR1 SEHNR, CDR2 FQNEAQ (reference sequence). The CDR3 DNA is TGTGCCAGCAGCTTGGTGGGCGGAAAAGAAGCTTTCTTT. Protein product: CASSLVGGKEAFF.

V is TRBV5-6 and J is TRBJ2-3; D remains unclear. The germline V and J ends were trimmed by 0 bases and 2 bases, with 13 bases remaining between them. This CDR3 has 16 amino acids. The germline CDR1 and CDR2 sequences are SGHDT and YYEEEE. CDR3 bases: TGTGCCAGCAGCTTGGGGGATGGGCACCCCACAGATACGCAGTATTTT. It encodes CASSLGDGHPTDTQYF. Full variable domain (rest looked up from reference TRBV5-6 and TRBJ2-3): DAGVTQSPTHLIKTRGQQVTLRCSPKSGHDTVSWYQQALGQGPQFIFQYYEEEERQRGNFPDRFSGHQFPNYSSELNVNALLLGDSALYLCASSLGDGHPTDTQYFGPGTRLTVL.

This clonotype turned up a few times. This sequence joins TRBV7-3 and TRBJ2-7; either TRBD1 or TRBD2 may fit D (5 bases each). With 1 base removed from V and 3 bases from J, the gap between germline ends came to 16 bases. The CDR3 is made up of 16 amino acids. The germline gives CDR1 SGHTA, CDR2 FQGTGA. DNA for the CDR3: TGTGCCAGCAGCTTAATGGCGGAGGCAGGGTTCTACGAGCAGTACTTC. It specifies CASSLMAEAGFYEQYF.

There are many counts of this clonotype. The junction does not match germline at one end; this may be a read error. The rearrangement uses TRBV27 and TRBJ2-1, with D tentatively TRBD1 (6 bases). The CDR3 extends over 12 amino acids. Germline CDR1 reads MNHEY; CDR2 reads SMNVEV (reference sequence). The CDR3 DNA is TGTCCCAGCAGTCACAGGGCCAATGAGCAGTTCTTC. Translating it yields CPSSHRANEQFF.

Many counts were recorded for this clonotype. CDR3 sequence: CASSLDLATGTAHSNQPQHF. The CDR3 region has the DNA TGTGCCAGCAGCTTAGACTTAGCGACCGGGACAGCTCATAGCAATCAGCCCCAGCATTTT. V is TRBV7-9 and J is TRBJ1-5, with TRBD1 matching over 7 bases. The CDR3 runs to 20 residues. Germline V lookup: CDR1 SEHNR, CDR2 FQNEAQ (reference sequence). The V gene end was trimmed by 1 base and the J gene end by 0 bases; junction bases not matched to a gene: 15.

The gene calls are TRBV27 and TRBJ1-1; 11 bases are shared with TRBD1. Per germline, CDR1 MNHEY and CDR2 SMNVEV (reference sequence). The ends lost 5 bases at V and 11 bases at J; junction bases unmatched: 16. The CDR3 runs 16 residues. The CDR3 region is CASSLYRDRGYQHAFF. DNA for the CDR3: TGTGCCAGCAGTCTATACAGGGACAGGGGGTATCAGCATGCTTTCTTT.

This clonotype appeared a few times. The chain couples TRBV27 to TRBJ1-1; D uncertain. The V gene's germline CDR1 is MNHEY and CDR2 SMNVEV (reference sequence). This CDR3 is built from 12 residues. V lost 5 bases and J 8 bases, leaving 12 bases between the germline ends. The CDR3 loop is CASSPIRLEAFF. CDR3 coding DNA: TGTGCCAGCAGTCCCATAAGACTGGAAGCTTTCTTT.